These T cell receptor beta chains were read from a single sample in a study of cytomegalovirus exposure and HLA in healthy donors. Profiled with immunoSEQ multiplex PCR; TCRdb holds only in-frame clones, not every one. Seen here are 110,000 to 150,000 clones, about three quarters observed once, and the top ten hold around 3.7%. The sequenced sample was PBMCs. These receptors originate from a male donor in good health and CMV-seronegative. Each CDR3 is given with its conserved first and last residue. The order of the fields is J gene, V gene, clone size, D gene, CDR3 DNA, CDR3 protein. A D gene is named only where the DNA matches it firmly. Some rows mark clone size as missing; the rest say once, few, many or name a class of expanded clone.

J gene: TRBJ2-7
V gene: TRBV5-1
clone size: NA
D gene: TRBD2
CDR3 DNA: TGCGCCAGCAGCGTCGGGGCTAGCGGGGGATACGAGCAGTACTTC
CDR3 protein: CASSVGASGGYEQYF

J gene: TRBJ2-1
V gene: TRBV10-1
clone size: NA
D gene: NA
CDR3 DNA: TGCGCCAGCAGTGGTACAGGGCCTTACAATGAGCAGTTCTTC
CDR3 protein: CASSGTGPYNEQFF

J gene: TRBJ2-7
V gene: TRBV29-1
clone size: NA
D gene: NA
CDR3 DNA: TGCAGCGTTGCCCAGAGCGGCTACGAGCAGTACTTC
CDR3 protein: CSVAQSGYEQYF

J gene: TRBJ2-5
V gene: TRBV7-8
clone size: NA
D gene: NA
CDR3 DNA: TGTGCCAGCAGCTTAGCGGGGGGGCCGCGAGAGACCCAGTACTTC
CDR3 protein: CASSLAGGPRETQYF

J gene: TRBJ2-5
V gene: TRBV27
clone size: NA
D gene: TRBD1
CDR3 DNA: TGTGCCAGCAGTTTCTCTGGACAGGGGGCTACCACGGCCCAGTACTTC
CDR3 protein: CASSFSGQGATTAQYF

J gene: TRBJ1-6
V gene: TRBV5-5
clone size: NA
D gene: TRBD1
CDR3 DNA: TGTGCCAGCCGGGACAGGGAATATTCACCCCTCCACTTT
CDR3 protein: CASRDREYSPLHF

J gene: TRBJ2-7
V gene: TRBV9
clone size: NA
D gene: NA
CDR3 DNA: TGTGCCAGCAGCGTAGGTCGGGGGGCTTTCTACGAGCAGTACTTC
CDR3 protein: CASSVGRGAFYEQYF

J gene: TRBJ1-2
V gene: TRBV5-4
clone size: NA
D gene: TRBD1
CDR3 DNA: TGTGCCAGCAGCACGGACAGGGGTGGTTATGGCTACACCTTC
CDR3 protein: CASSTDRGGYGYTF

J gene: TRBJ2-1
V gene: TRBV27
clone size: NA
D gene: NA
CDR3 DNA: TGTGCCAGCAGTACATCCGGGGTTCCAATTGTTGAGCAGTTCTTC
CDR3 protein: CASSTSGVPIVEQFF

J gene: TRBJ2-1
V gene: TRBV4-1
clone size: NA
D gene: TRBD2
CDR3 DNA: TGCGCCAGCAGCCAAGAGGAGCGGGGTTCCTACAATGAGCAGTTCTTC
CDR3 protein: CASSQEERGSYNEQFF

J gene: TRBJ2-7
V gene: TRBV6-5
clone size: few
D gene: NA
CDR3 DNA: TGTGCCAGCAGTTACAGCTTTAGGGGTACCTACGAGCAGTACTTC
CDR3 protein: CASSYSFRGTYEQYF

J gene: TRBJ1-2
V gene: TRBV12-5
clone size: NA
D gene: NA
CDR3 DNA: TGTGCTAGTGGTTTGGGGGGAGTCTATGGCTACACCTTC
CDR3 protein: CASGLGGVYGYTF

J gene: TRBJ2-2
V gene: TRBV30
clone size: few
D gene: TRBD1
CDR3 DNA: TGTGCCTGGACAACGGACAGGCCGGTCGGGGAGCTGTTTTTT
CDR3 protein: CAWTTDRPVGELFF

J gene: TRBJ1-1
V gene: TRBV14
clone size: NA
D gene: TRBD1
CDR3 DNA: TGTGCCAGCAGCCAACGACAGGGCAAAGGCACTGAAGCTTTCTTT
CDR3 protein: CASSQRQGKGTEAFF

J gene: TRBJ2-5
V gene: TRBV5-6
clone size: once
D gene: TRBD1
CDR3 DNA: TGTGCCAGCAGCTACCGGGACAGGGTCACTCGGGAGACCCAGTACTTC
CDR3 protein: CASSYRDRVTRETQYF

J gene: TRBJ2-7
V gene: TRBV7-2
clone size: NA
D gene: NA
CDR3 DNA: TGTGCCAGCAGCTTACAGGGAAGCACCTACGAGCAGTACTTC
CDR3 protein: CASSLQGSTYEQYF

J gene: TRBJ1-2
V gene: TRBV6-5
clone size: NA
D gene: TRBD1
CDR3 DNA: TGTGCCAGCAGCCCCTACAGGGGGAACTATGGCTACACCTTC
CDR3 protein: CASSPYRGNYGYTF

J gene: TRBJ2-2
V gene: TRBV4-1
clone size: few
D gene: NA
CDR3 DNA: TGCGCCAGCAGCCCCAGACAGGGAGGTGCGGCCGGGGAGCTGTTTTTT
CDR3 protein: CASSPRQGGAAGELFF

J gene: TRBJ1-5
V gene: TRBV4-1
clone size: NA
D gene: NA
CDR3 DNA: TGCGCCAGCAGCTCTCAAGATTTTCGGACAACCTATAGCAATCAGCCCCAGCATTTT
CDR3 protein: CASSSQDFRTTYSNQPQHF

J gene: TRBJ2-3
V gene: TRBV6-5
clone size: NA
D gene: NA
CDR3 DNA: TGTGCCAGCAGTTACGGAGGGGGCACAGATACGCAGTATTTT
CDR3 protein: CASSYGGGTDTQYF

J gene: TRBJ1-4
V gene: TRBV9
clone size: once
D gene: TRBD1
CDR3 DNA: TGTGCCAGCAGCTACCGGACAGGGACATCTAATGAAAAACTGTTTTTT
CDR3 protein: CASSYRTGTSNEKLFF

J gene: TRBJ2-7
V gene: TRBV6-1
clone size: NA
D gene: NA
CDR3 DNA: TGTGCCAGCAGTGAATCCTGGACTGATTCCTACGAGCAGTACTTC
CDR3 protein: CASSESWTDSYEQYF

J gene: TRBJ2-3
V gene: TRBV6-1
clone size: NA
D gene: TRBD1
CDR3 DNA: TGTGCCAGCAGTGGACCCGGGACAGACTATATAATCTGGAAAGATACGCAGTATTTT
CDR3 protein: CASSGPGTDYIIWKDTQYF

J gene: TRBJ2-3
V gene: TRBV5-1
clone size: NA
D gene: NA
CDR3 DNA: TGCGCCAGCAGCTTGGCCGTCAGGGGTAGCACAGATACGCAGTATTTT
CDR3 protein: CASSLAVRGSTDTQYF

J gene: TRBJ1-1
V gene: TRBV15
clone size: NA
D gene: TRBD1
CDR3 DNA: TGTGCCACCAGCGCGTACAGGGGGCAAGCTTTCTTT
CDR3 protein: CATSAYRGQAFF

J gene: TRBJ2-5
V gene: TRBV18
clone size: NA
D gene: TRBD1
CDR3 DNA: TGTGCCAGCTCACCCGCAGGGGGAAAAGAGACCCAGTACTTC
CDR3 protein: CASSPAGGKETQYF

J gene: TRBJ2-3
V gene: TRBV28
clone size: NA
D gene: NA
CDR3 DNA: TGTGCCAGCAGTACAGTCCTACTTAGCACAGATACGCAGTATTTT
CDR3 protein: CASSTVLLSTDTQYF

J gene: TRBJ2-1
V gene: TRBV21-1
clone size: NA
D gene: NA
CDR3 DNA: TGTGCCAGCAGTACCGCCTCGCGGGGGGGATTGAGAGGGTACAATGAGCAGTTCTTC
CDR3 protein: CASSTASRGGLRGYNEQFF

J gene: TRBJ2-3
V gene: TRBV9
clone size: NA
D gene: TRBD2
CDR3 DNA: TGTGCCAGCAGCGTAGGGGGCGGGGGGTCACCCACAGATACGCAGTATTTT
CDR3 protein: CASSVGGGGSPTDTQYF

J gene: TRBJ1-6
V gene: TRBV6-1
clone size: NA
D gene: NA
CDR3 DNA: TGTGCCAGCAGTGAAGGGGTCCGGACAGTACTTAATTCACCCCTCCACTTT
CDR3 protein: CASSEGVRTVLNSPLHF

J gene: TRBJ2-2
V gene: TRBV6-4
clone size: NA
D gene: TRBD1
CDR3 DNA: TGTGCCAGCAGTGTCGGGACAGGGGGTTTCGGGGAGCTGTTTTTT
CDR3 protein: CASSVGTGGFGELFF

J gene: TRBJ2-5
V gene: TRBV2
clone size: once
D gene: TRBD1
CDR3 DNA: TGTGCCAGCAGTAGGGACAGGCAAGAGACCCAGTACTTC
CDR3 protein: CASSRDRQETQYF

J gene: TRBJ1-6
V gene: TRBV29-1
clone size: NA
D gene: NA
CDR3 DNA: TGCAGCGTTCTCAGACAGTTTATTCGGGTTAATTCACCCCTCCACTTT
CDR3 protein: CSVLRQFIRVNSPLHF

J gene: TRBJ1-4
V gene: TRBV27
clone size: once
D gene: TRBD1
CDR3 DNA: TGTGCCAGCAGGTCCCCGGGACAGGGGAATGAAAAACTGTTTTTT
CDR3 protein: CASRSPGQGNEKLFF

J gene: TRBJ2-3
V gene: TRBV15
clone size: NA
D gene: NA
CDR3 DNA: TGTGCCACCAGCAGAGATTTGGCAGGACTAGATACGCAGTATTTT
CDR3 protein: CATSRDLAGLDTQYF

J gene: TRBJ2-2
V gene: TRBV11-2
clone size: NA
D gene: TRBD2
CDR3 DNA: TGTGCCAGCAGCTTCCGGGCGGGGGGACACACCGGGGAGCTGTTTTTT
CDR3 protein: CASSFRAGGHTGELFF

J gene: TRBJ2-5
V gene: TRBV18
clone size: NA
D gene: NA
CDR3 DNA: TGTGCCAGCTCACCTTCTAGAGTAGAGACCCAGTACTTC
CDR3 protein: CASSPSRVETQYF